This TCR beta chain stems from a study of T cell responses to AZD1222 COVID-19 vaccine. Study-wide points: Clonal diversity was possibly underestimated, and white British individuals and females predominated among donors. Unmutated regions of variants are reportedly targeted by nearly half of spike-specific TCRs. Seropositivity was recorded at baseline in only a handful of AZD1222 recipients.

About this clone: Antigen: not known.

Assay: immunoSEQ multiplex PCR; the TCRdb copy retains only in-frame clones and omits some. Of over 100,000 clones listed, approximately 90% are singletons. The sequence was collected from an adult in good health. Sequencing used peripheral blood, obtained on day 0 of AZD1222 vaccination.

The CDR3 DNA reads TGTGCCAGTAACGAGTATCGGGGAGAGCTCACCTTC. Its protein is CASNEYRGELTF. This chain links TRBV19 with TRBJ1-2; D is undetermined. Germline CDR1 reads LNHDA; CDR2 reads SQIVND (reference sequence). The V and J ends lost 7 bases and 13 bases respectively, with 19 bases between them. The CDR3 sequence is 12 residues long.